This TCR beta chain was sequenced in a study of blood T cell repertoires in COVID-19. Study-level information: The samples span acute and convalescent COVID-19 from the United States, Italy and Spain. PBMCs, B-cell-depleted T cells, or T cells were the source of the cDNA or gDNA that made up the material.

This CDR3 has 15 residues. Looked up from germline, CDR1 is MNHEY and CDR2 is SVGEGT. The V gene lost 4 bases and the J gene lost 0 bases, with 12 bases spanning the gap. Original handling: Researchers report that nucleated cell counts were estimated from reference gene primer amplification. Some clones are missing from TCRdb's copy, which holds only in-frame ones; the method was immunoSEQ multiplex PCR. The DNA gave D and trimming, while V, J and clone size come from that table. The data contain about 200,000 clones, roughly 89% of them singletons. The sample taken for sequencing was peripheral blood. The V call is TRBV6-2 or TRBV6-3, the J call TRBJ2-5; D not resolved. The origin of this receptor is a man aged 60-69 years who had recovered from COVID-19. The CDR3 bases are TGTGCCAGCAGTTCCTGGCGACAAAACCAAGAGACCCAGTACTTC. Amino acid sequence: CASSSWRQNQETQYF.